Detailed here is one TCR beta chain. This specimen comes from a study of blood T cell repertoires in COVID-19. The repertoire was sequenced with immunoSEQ multiplex PCR; TCRdb's copy has only in-frame clones and lacks some. The table lists a few hundred thousand clones, about 90% of them singletons. The V gene lost 6 bases and the J gene lost 9 bases, with 18 bases spanning the gap. CDR1 and CDR2 (germline): MNHEY, SVGAGI. The CDR3 has 15 amino acids. The origin of this receptor is a woman under 40 with COVID-19, enrolled during active disease. Sequenced sample: peripheral blood. The chain uses TRBV6-5 and TRBJ1-6; D unclear. CDR3 nucleotide sequence: TGTGCCAGCAGCCCCGTGGGGAGGCTCGGTTCACCCCTCCACTTT. Translated, it gives CASSPVGRLGSPLHF.